Listed below are T cell receptor beta chains from one sample, sequenced in a study of control samples from healthy donors and cancer patients. Some clones are missing from TCRdb's copy, which holds only in-frame ones; the method was immunoSEQ multiplex PCR. Of around 250,000 clones listed, approximately 80% are singletons. Sequencing input: PBMCs. The receptor set was obtained from a woman aged 55-70 years with lung cancer. CDR3s include the opening cysteine and the closing phenylalanine or tryptophan. Fields, in order: clone size, V gene, J gene, D gene, CDR3 protein, CDR3 DNA. A D gene is named only where the DNA matches it firmly. Not every row has a clone size; where given, it reads once, few, many or a size class.

clone size: few; V gene: TRBV10-3; J gene: TRBJ1-1; D gene: -; CDR3 protein: CAISGGWNTEAFF; CDR3 DNA: TGTGCCATCAGTGGAGGGTGGAACACTGAAGCTTTCTTT
clone size: -; V gene: TRBV7-9; J gene: TRBJ2-1; D gene: TRBD2; CDR3 protein: CASSPPFRLAGRNEQFF; CDR3 DNA: TGTGCCAGCAGCCCCCCTTTCAGGCTAGCGGGAAGGAATGAGCAGTTCTTC
clone size: -; V gene: TRBV6-7; J gene: TRBJ1-6; D gene: TRBD1; CDR3 protein: CASSYYPGQTNSPLHF; CDR3 DNA: TGTGCCAGCAGTTACTACCCGGGACAGACCAATTCACCCCTCCACTTT
clone size: -; V gene: TRBV7-2; J gene: TRBJ2-1; D gene: -; CDR3 protein: CASSLGSGQLNEQFF; CDR3 DNA: TGTGCCAGCAGCTTAGGTTCTGGGCAACTCAATGAGCAGTTCTTC
clone size: -; V gene: TRBV5-1; J gene: TRBJ2-7; D gene: -; CDR3 protein: CASSWPQGSQGFSYEQYF; CDR3 DNA: TGCGCCAGCAGCTGGCCCCAAGGTAGTCAGGGCTTCTCCTACGAGCAGTACTTC
clone size: once; V gene: TRBV5-1; J gene: TRBJ1-3; D gene: -; CDR3 protein: CASSYSSGGLGNTIYF; CDR3 DNA: TGCGCCAGCAGCTACTCATCCGGGGGTCTCGGAAACACCATATATTTT
clone size: -; V gene: TRBV2; J gene: TRBJ1-4; D gene: -; CDR3 protein: CASSSGREKLFF; CDR3 DNA: TGTGCCAGCAGTTCCGGTAGGGAAAAACTGTTTTTT
clone size: -; V gene: TRBV10-2; J gene: TRBJ1-1; D gene: -; CDR3 protein: CASSLGQQAFF; CDR3 DNA: TGCGCCAGCAGCCTCGGACAGCAAGCTTTCTTT
clone size: -; V gene: TRBV24-1; J gene: TRBJ1-5; D gene: -; CDR3 protein: CATSRGNQPQHF; CDR3 DNA: TGTGCCACCTCCCGCGGCAATCAGCCCCAGCATTTT
clone size: -; V gene: TRBV6-5; J gene: TRBJ1-6; D gene: -; CDR3 protein: CASSYSRTANSPLHF; CDR3 DNA: TGTGCCAGCAGTTACTCTAGGACGGCAAATTCACCCCTCCACTTT
clone size: once; V gene: TRBV2; J gene: TRBJ1-2; D gene: -; CDR3 protein: CASSEQGFEGYTF; CDR3 DNA: TGTGCCAGCAGTGAACAAGGGTTTGAGGGCTACACCTTC
clone size: many; V gene: TRBV27; J gene: TRBJ2-1; D gene: -; CDR3 protein: CASSFFGGRLNEQFF; CDR3 DNA: TGTGCCAGCAGTTTTTTCGGGGGGCGCTTGAATGAGCAGTTCTTC
clone size: -; V gene: TRBV5-1; J gene: TRBJ2-1; D gene: -; CDR3 protein: CASSLFSGEQFF; CDR3 DNA: TGCGCCAGCAGCCTCTTCAGCGGTGAGCAGTTCTTC
clone size: few; V gene: TRBV4-1; J gene: TRBJ2-2; D gene: -; CDR3 protein: CASSQDYTGELFF; CDR3 DNA: TGCGCCAGCAGCCAAGATTACACCGGGGAGCTGTTTTTT
clone size: -; V gene: TRBV5-1; J gene: TRBJ2-7; D gene: TRBD2; CDR3 protein: CASSLSSSGSGYEQYF; CDR3 DNA: TGCGCCAGCAGCTTATCCTCTAGCGGGAGTGGCTACGAGCAGTACTTC
clone size: -; V gene: TRBV7-2; J gene: TRBJ2-5; D gene: -; CDR3 protein: CASSLIPQETQYF; CDR3 DNA: TGTGCCAGCAGCTTAATACCCCAAGAGACCCAGTACTTC